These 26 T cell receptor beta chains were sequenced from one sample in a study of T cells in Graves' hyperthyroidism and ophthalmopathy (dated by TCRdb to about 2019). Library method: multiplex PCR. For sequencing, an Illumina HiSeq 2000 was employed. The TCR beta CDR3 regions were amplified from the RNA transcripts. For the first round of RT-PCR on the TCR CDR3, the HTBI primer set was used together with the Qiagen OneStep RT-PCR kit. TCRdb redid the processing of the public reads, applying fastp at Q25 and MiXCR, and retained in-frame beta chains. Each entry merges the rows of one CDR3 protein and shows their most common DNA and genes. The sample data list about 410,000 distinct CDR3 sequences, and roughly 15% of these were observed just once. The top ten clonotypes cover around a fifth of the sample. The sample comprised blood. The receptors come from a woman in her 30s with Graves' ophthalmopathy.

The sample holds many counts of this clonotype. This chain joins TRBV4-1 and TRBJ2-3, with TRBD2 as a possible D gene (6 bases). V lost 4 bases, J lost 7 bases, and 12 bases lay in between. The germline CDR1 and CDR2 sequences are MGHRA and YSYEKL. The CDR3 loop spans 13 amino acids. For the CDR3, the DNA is TGCGCCAGCAGCCGACCCCGGGGGAATACGCAGTATTTT. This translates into CASSRPRGNTQYF.

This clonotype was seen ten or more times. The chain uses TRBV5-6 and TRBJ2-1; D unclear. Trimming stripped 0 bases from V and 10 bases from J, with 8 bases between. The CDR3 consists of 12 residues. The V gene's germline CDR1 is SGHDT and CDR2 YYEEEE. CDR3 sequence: CASSLAGMEQFF. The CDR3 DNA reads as TGTGCCAGCAGCTTGGCCGGAATGGAGCAGTTCTTC.

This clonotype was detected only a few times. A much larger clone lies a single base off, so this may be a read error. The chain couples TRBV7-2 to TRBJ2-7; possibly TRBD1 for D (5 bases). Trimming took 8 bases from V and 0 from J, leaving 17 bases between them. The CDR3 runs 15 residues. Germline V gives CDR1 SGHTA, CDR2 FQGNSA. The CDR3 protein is CASGATVAGSYEQYF. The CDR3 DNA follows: TGTGCCAGCGGCGCGACAGTCGCCGGCTCCTACGAGCAGTACTTC.

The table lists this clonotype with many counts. CDR3 DNA sequence: TGTGCCAGCAGGACGAAGGACGGTTTTTGGCAGCCCCAGCATTTT. It specifies CASRTKDGFWQPQHF. The chain is built from TRBV27 and TRBJ1-5; D is unclear. The CDR3 covers 15 residues. The V end lost 6 bases, the J end lost 7 bases, and 19 bases lay between the germline ends. The germline gives CDR1 MNHEY, CDR2 SMNVEV (reference sequence).

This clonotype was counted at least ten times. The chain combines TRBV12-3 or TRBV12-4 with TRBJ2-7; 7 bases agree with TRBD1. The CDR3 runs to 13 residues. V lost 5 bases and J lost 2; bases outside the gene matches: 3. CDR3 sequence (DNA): TGTGCCAGCAGTATGGGACAGCCCTACGAGCAGTACTTC. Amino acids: CASSMGQPYEQYF.

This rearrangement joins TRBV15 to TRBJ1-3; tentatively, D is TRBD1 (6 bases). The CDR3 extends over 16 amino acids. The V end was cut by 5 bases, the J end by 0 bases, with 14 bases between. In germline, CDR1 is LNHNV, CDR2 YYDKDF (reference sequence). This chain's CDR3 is CATSPRGGSSGNTIYF. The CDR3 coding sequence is TGTGCCACCAGCCCACGGGGGGGCAGCTCTGGAAACACCATATATTTT.

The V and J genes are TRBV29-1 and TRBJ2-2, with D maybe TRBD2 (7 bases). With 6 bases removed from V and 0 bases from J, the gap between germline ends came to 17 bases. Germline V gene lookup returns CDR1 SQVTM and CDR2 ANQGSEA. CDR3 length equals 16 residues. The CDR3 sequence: CSVTGGPFANTGELFF. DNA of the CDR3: TGCAGCGTAACGGGGGGCCCGTTCGCGAACACCGGGGAGCTGTTTTTT.

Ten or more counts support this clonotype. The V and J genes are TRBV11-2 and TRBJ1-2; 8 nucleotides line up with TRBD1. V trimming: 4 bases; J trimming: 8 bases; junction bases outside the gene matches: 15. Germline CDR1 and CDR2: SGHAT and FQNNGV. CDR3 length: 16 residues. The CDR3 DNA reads TGTGCCAGCAGCTCGCTTTCCGGACAGGGCGGGAGGGGCTACACCTTC. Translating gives CASSSLSGQGGRGYTF.

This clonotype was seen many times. The CDR3 loop reads CAWSREGNYGYTF. The DNA of the CDR3 is TGTGCCTGGAGCAGGGAAGGAAATTATGGCTACACCTTC. The rearrangement links TRBV30 to TRBJ1-2, with TRBD1 as a possible D gene (5 bases). Trimming shortened V by 3 bases and J by 5 bases, and 13 bases separated the two germline ends. The CDR3 runs 13 residues. In germline, CDR1 is GTSNPN, CDR2 SVGIG (reference sequence).

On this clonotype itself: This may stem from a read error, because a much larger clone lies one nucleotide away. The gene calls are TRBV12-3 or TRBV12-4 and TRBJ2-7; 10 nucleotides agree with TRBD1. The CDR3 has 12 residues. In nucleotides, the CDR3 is TGTGCCAGCACCGGGACAGGGGACGAGCGGTACTTC. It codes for CASTGTGDERYF.

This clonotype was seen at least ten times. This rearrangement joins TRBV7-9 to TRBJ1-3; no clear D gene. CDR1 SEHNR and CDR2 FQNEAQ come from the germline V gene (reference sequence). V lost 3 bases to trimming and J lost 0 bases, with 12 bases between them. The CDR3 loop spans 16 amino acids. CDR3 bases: TGTGCCAGCAGCTTTAGCACTCTGAGCTCTGGAAACACCATATATTTT. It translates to CASSFSTLSSGNTIYF.

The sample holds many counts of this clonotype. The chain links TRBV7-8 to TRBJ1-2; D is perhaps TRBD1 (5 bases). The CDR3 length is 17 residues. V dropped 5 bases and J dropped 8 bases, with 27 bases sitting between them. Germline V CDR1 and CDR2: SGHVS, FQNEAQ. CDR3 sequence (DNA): TGTGCCAGCAGCCCCGAGGTGGGCAGGGCGAGACTCGAAGGCTACACCTTC. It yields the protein CASSPEVGRARLEGYTF.

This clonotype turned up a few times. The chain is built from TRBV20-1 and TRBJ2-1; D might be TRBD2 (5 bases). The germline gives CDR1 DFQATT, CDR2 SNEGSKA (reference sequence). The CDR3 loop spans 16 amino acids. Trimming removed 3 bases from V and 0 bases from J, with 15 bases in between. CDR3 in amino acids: CSARSLRGSSYNEQFF. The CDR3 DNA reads TGCAGTGCTAGGTCACTAAGAGGGAGCTCCTACAATGAGCAGTTCTTC.

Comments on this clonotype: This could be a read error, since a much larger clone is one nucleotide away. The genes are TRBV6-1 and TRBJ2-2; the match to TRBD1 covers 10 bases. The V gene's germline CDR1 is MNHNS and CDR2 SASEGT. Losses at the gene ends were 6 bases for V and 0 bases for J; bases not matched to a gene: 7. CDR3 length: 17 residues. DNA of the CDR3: TGTGCCAGCAGCCGGCCCGGGACAGGGGCGAACACCGGGGAGCTGTTTTTT. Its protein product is CASSRPGTGANTGELFF.

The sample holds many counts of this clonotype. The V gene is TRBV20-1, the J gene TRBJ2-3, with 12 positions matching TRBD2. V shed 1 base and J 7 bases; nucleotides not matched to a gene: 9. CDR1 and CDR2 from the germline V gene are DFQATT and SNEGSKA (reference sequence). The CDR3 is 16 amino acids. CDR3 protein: CSARVLAGGLRNTQYF. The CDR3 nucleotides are TGCAGTGCTAGAGTTCTAGCGGGGGGGCTCCGGAATACGCAGTATTTT.

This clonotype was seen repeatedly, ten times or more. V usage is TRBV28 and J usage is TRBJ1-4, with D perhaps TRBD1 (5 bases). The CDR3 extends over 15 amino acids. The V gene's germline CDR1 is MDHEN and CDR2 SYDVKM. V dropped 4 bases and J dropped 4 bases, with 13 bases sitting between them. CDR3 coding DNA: TGTGCCAGCAGTTCGTCGCTGGGGGGTAATGAAAAACTGTTTTTT. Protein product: CASSSSLGGNEKLFF.

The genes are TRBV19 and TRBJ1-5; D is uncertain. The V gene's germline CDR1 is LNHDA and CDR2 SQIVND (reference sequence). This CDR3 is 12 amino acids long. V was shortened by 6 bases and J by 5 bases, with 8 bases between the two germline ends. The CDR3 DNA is TGTGCCAGTAGAGAGCCCCATCAGCCCCAGCATTTT. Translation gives CASREPHQPQHF.

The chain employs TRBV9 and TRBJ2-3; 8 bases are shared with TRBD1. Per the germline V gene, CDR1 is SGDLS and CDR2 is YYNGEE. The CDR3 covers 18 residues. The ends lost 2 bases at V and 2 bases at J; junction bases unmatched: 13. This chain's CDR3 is CASSVALFSGQATDTQYF. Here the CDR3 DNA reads TGTGCCAGCAGCGTTGCTCTCTTTTCGGGACAGGCCACAGATACGCAGTATTTT.

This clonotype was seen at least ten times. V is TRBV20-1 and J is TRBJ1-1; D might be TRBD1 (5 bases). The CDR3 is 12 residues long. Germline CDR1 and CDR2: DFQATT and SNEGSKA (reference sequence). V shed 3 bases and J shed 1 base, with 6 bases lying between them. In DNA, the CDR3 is TGCAGTGCTAGCCAGGGGAACACTGAAGCTTTCTTT. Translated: CSASQGNTEAFF.

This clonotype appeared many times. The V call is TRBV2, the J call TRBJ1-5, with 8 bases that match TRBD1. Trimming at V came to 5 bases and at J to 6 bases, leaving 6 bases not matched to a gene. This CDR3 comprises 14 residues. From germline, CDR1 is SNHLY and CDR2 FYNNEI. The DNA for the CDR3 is TGTGCCAGCAGTCTTGGACAGGGCTTTCAGCCCCAGCATTTT. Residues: CASSLGQGFQPQHF.

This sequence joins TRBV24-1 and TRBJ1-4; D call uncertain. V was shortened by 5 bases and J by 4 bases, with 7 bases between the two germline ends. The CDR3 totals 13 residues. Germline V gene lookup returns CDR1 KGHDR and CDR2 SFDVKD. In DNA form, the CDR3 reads TGTGCCACCAGTGCTCAGAATAATGAAAAACTGTTTTTT. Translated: CATSAQNNEKLFF.

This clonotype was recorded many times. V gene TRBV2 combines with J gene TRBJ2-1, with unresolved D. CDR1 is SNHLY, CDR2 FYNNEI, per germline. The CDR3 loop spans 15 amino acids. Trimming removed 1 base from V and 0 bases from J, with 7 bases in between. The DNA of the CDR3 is TGTGCCAGCAGTGAAGTCTGGAGCTCCTACAATGAGCAGTTCTTC. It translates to CASSEVWSSYNEQFF.

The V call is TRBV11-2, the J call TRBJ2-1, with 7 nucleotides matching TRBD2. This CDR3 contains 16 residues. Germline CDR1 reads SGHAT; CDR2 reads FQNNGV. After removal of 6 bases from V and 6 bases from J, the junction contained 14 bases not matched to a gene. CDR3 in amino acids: CASRLYGGNPINEQFF. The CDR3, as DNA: TGTGCCAGCAGGTTATACGGGGGGAACCCCATCAATGAGCAGTTCTTC.

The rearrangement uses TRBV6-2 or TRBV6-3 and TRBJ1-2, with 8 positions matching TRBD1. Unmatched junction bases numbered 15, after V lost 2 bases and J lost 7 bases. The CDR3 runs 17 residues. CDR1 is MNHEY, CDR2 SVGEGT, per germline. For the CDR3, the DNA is TGTGCCAGCAGTTACCGTGGACAGGGACTCTCTGACTGTGGCTACACCTTC. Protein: CASSYRGQGLSDCGYTF.

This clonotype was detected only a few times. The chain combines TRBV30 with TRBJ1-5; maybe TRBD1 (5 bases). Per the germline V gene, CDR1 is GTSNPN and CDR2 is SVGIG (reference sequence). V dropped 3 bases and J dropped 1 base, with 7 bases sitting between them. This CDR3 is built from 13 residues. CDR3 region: CAWSRQSNQPQHF. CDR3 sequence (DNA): TGTGCCTGGAGCCGACAGAGCAATCAGCCCCAGCATTTT.

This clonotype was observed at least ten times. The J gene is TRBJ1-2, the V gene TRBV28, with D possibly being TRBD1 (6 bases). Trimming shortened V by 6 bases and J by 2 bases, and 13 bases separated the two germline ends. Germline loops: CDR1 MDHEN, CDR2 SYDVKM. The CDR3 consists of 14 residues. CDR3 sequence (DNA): TGTGCCAGCAGACCCCCAGGGGTGAACTATGGCTACACCTTC. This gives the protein CASRPPGVNYGYTF.